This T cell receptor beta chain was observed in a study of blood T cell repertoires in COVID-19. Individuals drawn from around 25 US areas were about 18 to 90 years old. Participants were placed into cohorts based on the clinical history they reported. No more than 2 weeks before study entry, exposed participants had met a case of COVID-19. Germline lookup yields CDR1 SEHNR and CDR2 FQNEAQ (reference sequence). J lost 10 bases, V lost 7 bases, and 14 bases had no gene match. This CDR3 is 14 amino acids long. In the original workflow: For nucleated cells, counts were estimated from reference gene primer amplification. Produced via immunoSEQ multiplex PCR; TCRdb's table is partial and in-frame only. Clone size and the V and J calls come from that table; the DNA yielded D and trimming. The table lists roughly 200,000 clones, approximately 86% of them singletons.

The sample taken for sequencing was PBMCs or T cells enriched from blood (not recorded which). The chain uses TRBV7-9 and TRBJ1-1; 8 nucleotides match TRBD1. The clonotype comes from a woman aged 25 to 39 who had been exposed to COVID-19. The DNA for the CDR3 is TGTGCCAGCAATACGCCGCAGGGGGCCCCTTCAGCTTTCTTT. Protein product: CASNTPQGAPSAFF.